These 15 T cell receptor beta chains were all obtained from the same sample, sequenced in a study of blood T cells in healthy people across ages. For the second PCR, which ran for about 7 to 12 cycles, a sample-barcoded 5' primer and a J-beta primer mix were used. From the 5' RACE reads, TCRdb called clonotypes with MiXCR, one entry per CDR3 protein. The sample records 750,000 to 850,000 distinct CDR3 sequences, around a quarter being singletons. These data also featured in a second study, about T cells of mothers and their children.

Sequencing input: blood. The receptor set was obtained from a boy aged 5-17 years in good health.

The chain joins TRBV7-2 to TRBJ1-1; 8 bases fit TRBD1. The J segment lost 1 base and the V segment lost 5 bases, leaving 6 bases of the junction unmatched. Germline-derived CDR1 and CDR2 are SGHTA and FQGNSA. This CDR3 is 15 amino acids long. The CDR3 loop reads CASSLWGQENTEAFF. The DNA for the CDR3 is TGTGCCAGCAGCCTCTGGGGACAGGAGAACACTGAAGCTTTCTTT.

This clonotype was seen a few times. The rearrangement joins TRBV10-3 to TRBJ2-1, with 12 bases identical to TRBD2. CDR1 is ENHRY and CDR2 is SYGVKD in the germline V gene. The CDR3 extends over 15 amino acids. V was pared by 3 bases and J by 10 bases, with 7 bases of the junction left unmatched. CDR3 sequence reads: CAISESLAGGLEQFF. CDR3 bases: TGTGCCATCAGTGAATCTCTAGCGGGGGGGCTCGAGCAGTTCTTC.

This clonotype has just a few counts. This may arise from a read error, as a much more abundant clone is one base away. The gene calls are TRBV7-2 and TRBJ2-7, with TRBD1 matching 7 bases. V lost 4 bases, J lost 5 bases, and 8 bases stayed unmatched. The length of the CDR3 is 14 residues. CDR1 and CDR2 (germline): SGHTA, FQGNSA. CDR3 loop: CASSSMGQSHEQYF. Here the CDR3 DNA reads TGTGCCAGCAGCTCTATGGGACAGAGTCACGAGCAGTACTTC.

In this sample, this clonotype turned up once. V gene TRBV29-1 combines with J gene TRBJ1-2; 7 bases line up with TRBD1. Germline V CDR1 and CDR2: SQVTM, ANQGSEA. The CDR3 contains 14 residues. The V gene end was trimmed by 4 bases and the J gene end by 6 bases; junction bases not matched to a gene: 11. The CDR3 region has the DNA TGCAGCGTTGTACAGGGGAGGCGAGTCGATGGCTACACCTTC. This gives the protein CSVVQGRRVDGYTF.

As regards this clonotype: Sequence at one end of the junction differs from germline and may be a read error. The chain recombines TRBV19 with TRBJ2-7; TRBD1 aligns across 8 bases. Germline CDR1 reads LNHDA; CDR2 reads SQIVND (reference sequence). The CDR3 covers 15 residues. CDR3 in DNA: TGTGCCAGCAGTATTGGGACAGGAAATTTCTACGAGCAGTACTTC. It translates to CASSIGTGNFYEQYF.

This clonotype has more than one count but fewer than ten. The chain has TRBV29-1 and TRBJ1-4; D ambiguous. This CDR3 region has 13 residues. CDR1 and CDR2 (germline): SQVTM, ANQGSEA. Trimming removed 8 bases from V and 4 bases from J, with 14 bases in between. CDR3 in amino acids: CSFRHRLNEKLFF. In DNA, the CDR3 is TGCAGCTTCCGACATCGGCTTAATGAAAAACTGTTTTTT.

This clonotype was detected once. V gene TRBV4-1 combines with J gene TRBJ1-2; perhaps TRBD1 as D (5 bases). Looked up from germline, CDR1 is MGHRA and CDR2 is YSYEKL. V shed 1 base and J shed 4 bases, with 13 bases lying between them. CDR3 length: 15 residues. The CDR3 DNA is TGCGCCAGCAGCCAAGCCCTCGGGGGACTCTATGGCTACACCTTC. Amino acid sequence: CASSQALGGLYGYTF.

There are a few counts of this clonotype. This sequence joins TRBV6-2 or TRBV6-3 and TRBJ1-6; D is uncertain. Trimming stripped 2 bases from V and 8 bases from J, with 4 bases between. The CDR3 runs 12 residues. CDR1 is MNHEY, CDR2 SVGEGT, per germline. The chain's CDR3 is CASSYEDSPLHF. CDR3 sequence (DNA): TGTGCCAGCAGTTACGAGGATTCACCCCTCCACTTT.

V and J are TRBV27 and TRBJ2-5; D may be TRBD2 (5 bases). CDR3 length equals 14 residues. V was pared by 1 base and J by 13 bases, with 19 bases between. CDR1 and CDR2 (germline): MNHEY, SMNVEV (reference sequence). CDR3 amino acids: CASSLFRVPWELYF. The DNA for the CDR3 is TGTGCCAGCAGTTTATTTCGGGTCCCTTGGGAGCTGTACTTC.

This chain uses TRBV3-1 with TRBJ2-3, with 9 bases matching TRBD2. Germline assignment: CDR1 LGHDT and CDR2 YNNKEL (reference sequence). The V and J ends lost 1 base and 0 bases, in that order; junction bases with no gene match: 5. This CDR3 contains 17 residues. The chain's CDR3 is CASSQGLAGQSTDTQYF. CDR3 DNA sequence: TGTGCCAGCAGCCAAGGGCTAGCGGGACAAAGCACAGATACGCAGTATTTT.

This rearrangement joins TRBV4-2 to TRBJ2-4, with 7 nucleotides matching TRBD1. The CDR3 has 16 residues. The ends lost 0 bases at V and 6 bases at J; junction bases unmatched: 8. Germline loops: CDR1 LGHNA, CDR2 YNFKEQ. The CDR3 bases are TGTGCCAGCAGCCAAGATTCGACAGGGTCTACAAACATTCAGTACTTC. Translated: CASSQDSTGSTNIQYF.

V usage is TRBV29-1 and J usage is TRBJ2-5, with 7 nucleotides matching TRBD1. V shed 5 bases and J 4 bases; nucleotides not matched to a gene: 7. The CDR3 has 13 amino acids. CDR1 SQVTM and CDR2 ANQGSEA come from the germline V gene. The CDR3 sequence: CSVIPRDRETQYF. The CDR3 DNA reads TGCAGCGTTATACCCCGGGACAGAGAGACCCAGTACTTC.

This clonotype was seen a handful of times. V is TRBV4-3 and J is TRBJ2-1, with TRBD2 matching over 10 bases. Germline V gene sequence: CDR1 LGHNA, CDR2 YSLEER. The CDR3 loop spans 15 amino acids. Germline trimming cut 1 base from V and 8 bases from J; bases unmatched to any gene: 5. The CDR3 DNA reads as TGCGCCAGCAGCCAAGGTCCTAGCGGGAGCCATGAGCAGTTCTTC. This sequence encodes CASSQGPSGSHEQFF.

The gene calls are TRBV12-3 or TRBV12-4 and TRBJ2-6, with D tentatively TRBD1 or TRBD2 (5 bases each). There are 18 residues in the CDR3. The V end lost 3 bases, the J end lost 0 bases, and 15 bases lay between the germline ends. The chain's CDR3 is CASSFKGTAISGANVLTF. CDR3 in DNA: TGTGCCAGCAGTTTTAAAGGGACGGCGATCTCTGGGGCCAACGTCCTGACTTTC.

This CDR3 is CSASRSLNEKLFF. CDR3 sequence (DNA): TGCAGTGCCAGTAGGTCGCTTAATGAAAAACTGTTTTTT. V is TRBV20-1 and J is TRBJ1-4; D unclear. The length of the CDR3 is 13 residues. The V end lost 6 bases, the J end lost 4 bases, and 12 bases lay between the germline ends. Germline V gene sequence: CDR1 DFQATT, CDR2 SNEGSKA (reference sequence).